This T cell receptor (beta chain) was obtained from a study of T-cell reconstitution after alpha-beta-depleted transplantation in children. Study-level results: As was reported, about two months after transplant, alpha-beta T cells came from several hundred expanded graft clones. It was surviving recipient T cells and thymic progenitors that gave some patients high TCRbeta diversity at day 60. Newly generated T cells supplied most T-cell counts and diversity one year post-transplant.

The germline CDR1 and CDR2 sequences are LNHDA and SQIVND (reference sequence). Trimming removed 4 bases from V and 4 bases from J; junction bases left unmatched: 3. The length of the CDR3 is 14 residues. A remark on this clonotype: Its specificity is not known.

The TCRbeta library was prepared with unique molecular identifiers. TCRdb reanalysed the PCR reads using MiXCR and keeps one entry per CDR3 protein. The sample yields 250,000 to 300,000 distinct CDR3 sequences, under 14% seen once. The sequencing used peripheral blood, collected 180 days after TCRalphabeta/CD19-depleted stem cell transplant. This sequence joins TRBV19 and TRBJ2-1; TRBD2 agrees at 8 bases. The TCR was taken from a male patient aged 2 to 9 who had a stem cell transplant for chronic granulomatous disease, so the T cells may come from the graft donor. This CDR3 is CASSKREPYNEQFF. In DNA form, the CDR3 reads TGTGCCAGTAGTAAGCGGGAGCCATACAATGAGCAGTTCTTC. Filled out from reference TRBV19 and TRBJ2-1, the complete variable domain reads DGGITQSPKYLFRKEGQNVTLSCEQNLNHDAMYWYRQDPGQGLRLIYYSQIVNDFQKGDIAEGYSVSREKKESFPLTVTSAQKNPTAFYLCASSKREPYNEQFFGPGTRLTVL.